This paragraph reports one T cell receptor beta chain. Its antigen remains unknown. This CDR3 region has 14 residues. Trimming took 6 bases from V and 6 from J; bases not matched to a gene: 6. Germline V gene data show CDR1 as MDHEN and CDR2 as SYDVKM. This record comes from a study of OX40 agonist ivuxolimab in advanced cancers. Study context: Averaging roughly 60 years in age, with a range of roughly 23 to 80, the cohort was 65% to 85% male.

Assay used: immunoSEQ multiplex PCR; TCRdb lists only in-frame clones, some missing. The data show tens of thousands of clones, 89% seen once. Findings of the study overall: There was clonal expansion of CD4+ and CD8+ blood T cells by week 6 at 0.1 to 3.0 mg/kg.

The sequencing here drew on CD4+ or CD8+ T cells sorted from blood, taken in a trial of the OX40 agonist ivuxolimab. The gene calls are TRBV28 and TRBJ2-1; 9 nucleotides agree with TRBD2. This clonotype was sampled from an adult with an advanced solid tumor such as melanoma, head and neck, liver or kidney cancer. The CDR3 sequence is CASSFSGSTNEQFF. DNA for the CDR3: TGTGCCAGCAGCTTTAGCGGGAGCACCAATGAGCAGTTCTTC.